Listed below are T cell receptor beta chains from one sample, sequenced in a study of T cells after yellow fever vaccination. MiXCR, run by TCRdb on the 5' RACE reads, gives a single entry per CDR3 protein. The sample has around 360,000 distinct CDR3 sequences; around a tenth are singletons. The sample in question was PBMCs, obtained on the day of the first yellow fever vaccination. The receptors originated from a man aged 18 to 30 who received the YFV17D yellow fever vaccine. Both conserved end residues are part of each CDR3. D genes are given only for firm matches. Not every row has a clone size; where given, it reads once, few, many or a size class.

J gene,D gene,V gene,clone size,CDR3 DNA,CDR3 protein
TRBJ1-5,.,TRBV9,.,TGTGCCAGCAGCGTAGATGGTCAGCCCAATCAGCCCCAGCATTTT,CASSVDGQPNQPQHF
TRBJ1-1,.,TRBV15,few,TGTGCCACCAGCAGAGATGCTGGGATGAACACTGAAGCTTTCTTT,CATSRDAGMNTEAFF
TRBJ2-2,.,TRBV7-2,many,TGTGCCAGCAGCTTCGAAGGCGGGGGCCCCGGGGAGCTGTTTTTT,CASSFEGGGPGELFF
TRBJ1-5,TRBD1,TRBV27,.,TGTGCCATCGCACAGGGGATAGGCCAGCCCCAGCATTTT,CAIAQGIGQPQHF
TRBJ1-1,TRBD1,TRBV5-1,.,TGCGCCAGCAGCTTTACAGGGGTGTACACTGAAGCTTTCTTT,CASSFTGVYTEAFF
TRBJ2-5,TRBD1,TRBV7-2,few,TGTGCCTCCAGGACAGGGGTTGGAGAGACCCAGTACTTC,CASRTGVGETQYF
TRBJ1-5,TRBD1,TRBV2,few,TGTGCCAGCAGTCCAGGGACAGGGTTTAGGCCCCAGCATTTT,CASSPGTGFRPQHF
TRBJ1-2,.,TRBV12-3/TRBV12-4,few,TGTGCCAGCAGCCGAAACTATGGCTACACCTTC,CASSRNYGYTF
TRBJ2-3,TRBD1,TRBV6-2/TRBV6-3,.,TGTGCCAGCAGTTTCTCGCGTCCCGTAGGGGGGACAGGGATGAGCACAGATACGCAGTATTTT,CASSFSRPVGGTGMSTDTQYF
TRBJ2-3,.,TRBV6-5,few,TGTGCCAGCAGTTATTCCCTAGAAGTTACAGATACGCAGTATTTT,CASSYSLEVTDTQYF
TRBJ1-1,TRBD1,TRBV4-1,few,TGCGCCAGCAGCCAACCAATTGGTCCGGGACAGGACACTGAAGCTTTCTTT,CASSQPIGPGQDTEAFF
TRBJ2-5,.,TRBV7-9,.,TGTGCCAGCAGCGCCGAGGGCAGAGAAGAGACCCAGTACTTC,CASSAEGREETQYF
TRBJ2-4,.,TRBV20-1,.,TGCAGTGCTAGACAGTATGATTCAGCAAACATTCAGTACTTC,CSARQYDSANIQYF
TRBJ2-7,.,TRBV4-2,few,TGTGCCAGCCGTTTAGGAGTGGGGGCCTACGAGCAGTACTTC,CASRLGVGAYEQYF
TRBJ1-5,.,TRBV4-1,.,TGCGCCAGCAGCCAAGAAACAGGGATCAATCAGCCCCAGCATTTT,CASSQETGINQPQHF
TRBJ2-7,.,TRBV30,.,TGTGCCTGGCGTCAGGGCCACTACGAGCAGTACTTC,CAWRQGHYEQYF
TRBJ2-3,.,TRBV7-2,many,TGTGCCAGCAGCCGTCTCATCACAGATACGCAGTATTTT,CASSRLITDTQYF
TRBJ2-3,TRBD2,TRBV11-2,.,TGTGCCAGCAGCGGACTAGCGGGGGGTTGGGGAAGCACAGATACGCAGTATTTT,CASSGLAGGWGSTDTQYF
TRBJ2-5,TRBD1,TRBV7-6,.,TGTGCCAGCAGAACGACAGGGGCGAGAGAAGAGACCCAGTACTTC,CASRTTGAREETQYF
TRBJ1-2,.,TRBV6-5,.,TGTGCCAGCAGTTACTCGGGCTGGACAAACTATGGCTACACCTTC,CASSYSGWTNYGYTF
TRBJ2-1,.,TRBV29-1,few,TGCAGCGTTGAAAGGAATGAGCAGTTCTTC,CSVERNEQFF
TRBJ2-1,TRBD1,TRBV20-1,few,TGCAGTGCTGATAAGGGACAGGGAATTGGTCATGAGCAGTTCTTC,CSADKGQGIGHEQFF
TRBJ2-7,.,TRBV5-1,few,TGCGCCAGCAGCTTGGGACCTCTCGAGCAGTACTTC,CASSLGPLEQYF
TRBJ1-1,.,TRBV20-1,.,TGCAGTCTTAAACAGGGAAACACTGAAGCTTTCTTT,CSLKQGNTEAFF
TRBJ2-1,.,TRBV20-1,.,TGCAGTGCATCCCTGGGGCGGGGGCCTCCTGATGAGCAGTTCTTC,CSASLGRGPPDEQFF
TRBJ2-5,TRBD2,TRBV7-9,.,TGTGCCAGCAGCCCGAGCGGGACTTGGCAGACCCAGTACTTC,CASSPSGTWQTQYF
TRBJ2-7,.,TRBV15,.,TGTGCCACCAGCAGAGATCGCATCGAGCAGTACTTC,CATSRDRIEQYF
TRBJ2-3,.,TRBV18,few,TGTGCCAGCTCACCATCCGGGGATACCACAGATACGCAGTATTTT,CASSPSGDTTDTQYF
TRBJ2-1,TRBD2,TRBV29-1,few,TGCAGCGTTGAAGATCTGGCCGGGGGGGGCCCCTACAATGAGCAGTTCTTC,CSVEDLAGGGPYNEQFF
TRBJ2-6,.,TRBV7-9,.,TGTGCCAGCAGCTTCGTAAGAGCAATCTCTGGGGCCAACGTCCTGACTTTC,CASSFVRAISGANVLTF
TRBJ2-2,TRBD1,TRBV10-3,.,TGTGCCATCAGTGGTCGACAGGGGACGAACACCGGGGAGCTGTTTTTT,CAISGRQGTNTGELFF
TRBJ1-3,.,TRBV12-3/TRBV12-4,.,TGTGCCAGCAGCTCAACAGTCTCTGGAAACACCATATATTTT,CASSSTVSGNTIYF
TRBJ1-2,.,TRBV4-3,many,TGCGCCAGCAGCCCCGTCCACTTTGACCTTTCCTATGGCTACACCTTC,CASSPVHFDLSYGYTF
TRBJ2-2,TRBD2,TRBV7-3,few,TGTGCCAGCAGCTTACCGGGACTAGCTGGTAGGGCCGGGGAGCTGTTTTTT,CASSLPGLAGRAGELFF
TRBJ2-2,.,TRBV7-9,many,TGTGCCACCACCCCCGCGAACACCGGGGAGCTGTTTTTT,CATTPANTGELFF